Listed here is a single T cell receptor (beta chain). As handled by the study authors: The authors estimated nucleated cell counts from reference gene primer amplification. Sequenced by immunoSEQ multiplex PCR; TCRdb stores in-frame clones only, minus some. V, J and clone size derive from that table, while D and trimming were established from the DNA sequence. The data hold some 350,000 clones, with more than 75% observed a single time. CDR1 is LGHDT, CDR2 YNNKEL, per germline (reference sequence). This CDR3 comprises 15 residues. V was clipped by 1 base and J by 1 base, with 10 bases between them. This sample stems from a study of blood T cell repertoires in COVID-19. Study in general: Sources were T cells, B-cell-depleted T cells, or PBMCs; the material itself was cDNA or gDNA.

The TCR sequence derives from a human donor in a cohort sampled during active COVID-19. The sequenced sample was peripheral blood. The chain employs TRBV3-1 (or the pseudogene TRBV3-2) and TRBJ1-1, with D possibly TRBD1 on 5 matching bases. The CDR3 spells CASSQVGGGNTEAFF. CDR3 DNA sequence: TGTGCCAGCAGCCAAGTCGGGGGGGGGAACACTGAAGCTTTCTTT.